This T cell receptor (beta chain) was documented in a study of regulatory dendritic cells for organ transplantation. The germline V gene encodes CDR1 SQVTM and CDR2 ANQGSEA. The CDR3 runs 14 residues. V was trimmed by 0 bases and J by 4 bases, leaving 12 bases between them. Study results and limitations: Regulatory dendritic cells appeared to expand memory CD8+ clones less than mature ones. The authors noted considerable between-person heterogeneity in alloreactive memory CD8+ cells.

This clone appeared a few times. Its antigen is currently unknown. This table comes from immunoSEQ multiplex PCR, and its TCRdb copy is limited to in-frame clones, with some not included. Of 25,000 or so clones listed, around 83% are singletons. The chain carries TRBV29-1 and TRBJ1-2; a possible D gene is TRBD1 (6 bases). The sequenced material came from naive CD4+ T cells from blood. Specified subset: CD45RA+ naive T cells. The clonotype originates from a human donor in good health. CDR3 in amino acids: CSVEDQAGAYGYTF. The CDR3 nucleotides read TGCAGCGTTGAAGATCAGGCAGGGGCCTATGGCTACACCTTC.